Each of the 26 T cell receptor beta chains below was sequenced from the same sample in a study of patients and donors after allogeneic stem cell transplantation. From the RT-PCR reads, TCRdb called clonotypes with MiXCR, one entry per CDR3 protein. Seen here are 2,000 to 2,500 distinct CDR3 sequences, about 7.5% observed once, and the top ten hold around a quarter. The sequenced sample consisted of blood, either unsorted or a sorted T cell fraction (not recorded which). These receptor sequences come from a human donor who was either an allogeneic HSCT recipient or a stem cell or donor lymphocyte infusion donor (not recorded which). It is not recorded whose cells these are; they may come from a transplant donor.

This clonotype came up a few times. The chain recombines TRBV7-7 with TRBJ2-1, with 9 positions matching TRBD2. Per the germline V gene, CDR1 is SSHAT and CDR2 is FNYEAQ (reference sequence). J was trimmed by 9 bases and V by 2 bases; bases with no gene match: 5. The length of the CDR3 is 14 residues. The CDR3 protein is CASSLYPREGEQFF. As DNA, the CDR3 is TGTGCCAGCAGCTTATACCCGCGGGAGGGTGAGCAGTTCTTC.

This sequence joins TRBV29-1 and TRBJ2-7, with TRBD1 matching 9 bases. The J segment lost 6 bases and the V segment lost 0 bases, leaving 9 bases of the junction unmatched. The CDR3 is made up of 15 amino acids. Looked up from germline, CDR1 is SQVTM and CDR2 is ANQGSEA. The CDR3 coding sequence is TGCAGCGTTGAAGATTCCGGACAGGGGCGAGCCGAGCAGTACTTC. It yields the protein CSVEDSGQGRAEQYF.

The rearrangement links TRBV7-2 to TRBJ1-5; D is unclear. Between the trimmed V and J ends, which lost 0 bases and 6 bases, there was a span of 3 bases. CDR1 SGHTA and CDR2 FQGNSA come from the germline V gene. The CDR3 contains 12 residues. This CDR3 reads CASSLAGQPQHF. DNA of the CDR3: TGTGCCAGCAGCTTAGCAGGTCAGCCCCAGCATTTT.

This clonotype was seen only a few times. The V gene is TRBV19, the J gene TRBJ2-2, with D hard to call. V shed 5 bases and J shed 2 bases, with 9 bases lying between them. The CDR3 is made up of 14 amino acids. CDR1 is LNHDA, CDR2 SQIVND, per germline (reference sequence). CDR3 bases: TGTGCCAGTAGTTTTTGGGGAAACACCGGGGAGCTGTTTTTT. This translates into CASSFWGNTGELFF.

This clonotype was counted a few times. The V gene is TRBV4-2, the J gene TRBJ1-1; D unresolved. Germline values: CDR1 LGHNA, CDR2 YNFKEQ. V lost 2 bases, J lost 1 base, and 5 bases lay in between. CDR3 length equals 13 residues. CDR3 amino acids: CASSQTKNTEAFF. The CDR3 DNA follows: TGTGCCAGCAGCCAAACAAAGAACACTGAAGCTTTCTTT.

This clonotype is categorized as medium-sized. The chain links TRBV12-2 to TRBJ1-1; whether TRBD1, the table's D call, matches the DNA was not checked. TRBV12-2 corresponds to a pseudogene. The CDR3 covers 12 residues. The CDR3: CASRTDRAGAFF. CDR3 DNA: TGTGCAAGTCGTACGGACCGGGCGGGGGCTTTCTTT.

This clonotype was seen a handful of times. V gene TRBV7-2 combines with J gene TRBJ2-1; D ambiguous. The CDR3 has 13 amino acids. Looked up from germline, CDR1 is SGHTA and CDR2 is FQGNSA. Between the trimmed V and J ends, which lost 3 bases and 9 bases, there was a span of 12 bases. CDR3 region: CASSLSSYSEQFF. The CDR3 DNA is TGTGCCAGCAGCTTGTCTAGTTATAGTGAGCAGTTCTTC. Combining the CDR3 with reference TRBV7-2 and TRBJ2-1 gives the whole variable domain GAGVSQSPSNKVTEKGKDVELRCDPISGHTALYWYRQSLGQGLEFLIYFQGNSAPDKSGLPSDRFSAERTGGSVSTLTIQRTQQEDSAVYLCASSLSSYSEQFFGPGTRLTVL.

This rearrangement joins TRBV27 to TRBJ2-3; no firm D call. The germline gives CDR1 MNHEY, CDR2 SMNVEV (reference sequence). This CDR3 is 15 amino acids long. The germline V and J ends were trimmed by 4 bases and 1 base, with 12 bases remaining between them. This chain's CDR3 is CASSSITLGTDTQYF. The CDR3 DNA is TGTGCCAGCAGTTCGATAACCTTGGGCACAGATACGCAGTATTTT.

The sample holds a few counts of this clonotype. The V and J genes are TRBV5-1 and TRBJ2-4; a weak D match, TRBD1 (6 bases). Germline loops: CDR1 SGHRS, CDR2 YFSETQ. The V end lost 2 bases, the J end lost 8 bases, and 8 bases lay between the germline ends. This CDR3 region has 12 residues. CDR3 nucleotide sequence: TGCGCCAGCAGCTTAGGGGGTGACATTCAGTACTTC. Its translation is CASSLGGDIQYF.

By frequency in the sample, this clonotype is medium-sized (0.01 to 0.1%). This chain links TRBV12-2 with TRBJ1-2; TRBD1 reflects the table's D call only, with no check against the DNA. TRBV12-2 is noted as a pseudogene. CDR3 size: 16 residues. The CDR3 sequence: CASRLASRGPGNGYTF. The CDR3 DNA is TGTGCAAGTCGCTTAGCGAGTCGTGGACCAGGGAATGGCTACACCTTC.

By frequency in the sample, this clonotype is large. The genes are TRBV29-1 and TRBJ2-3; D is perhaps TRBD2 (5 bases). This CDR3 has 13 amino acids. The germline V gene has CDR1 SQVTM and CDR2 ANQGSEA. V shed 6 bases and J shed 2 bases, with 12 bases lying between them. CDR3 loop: CSVVGGFTDTQYF. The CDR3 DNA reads TGCAGCGTGGTAGGAGGCTTCACAGATACGCAGTATTTT.

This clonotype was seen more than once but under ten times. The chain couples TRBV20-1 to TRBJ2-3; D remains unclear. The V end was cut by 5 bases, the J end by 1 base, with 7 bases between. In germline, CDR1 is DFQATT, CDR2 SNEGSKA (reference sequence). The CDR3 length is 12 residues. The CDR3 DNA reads TGCAGTGCTCTCCTCCGCACAGATACGCAGTATTTT. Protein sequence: CSALLRTDTQYF.

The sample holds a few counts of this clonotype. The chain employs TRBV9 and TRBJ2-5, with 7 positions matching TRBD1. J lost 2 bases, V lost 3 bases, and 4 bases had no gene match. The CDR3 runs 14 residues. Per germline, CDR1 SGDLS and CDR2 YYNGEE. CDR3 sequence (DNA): TGTGCCAGCAGCGGACAGGGCGGGCAAGAGACCCAGTACTTC. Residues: CASSGQGGQETQYF. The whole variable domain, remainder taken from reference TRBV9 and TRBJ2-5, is DSGVTQTPKHLITATGQRVTLRCSPRSGDLSVYWYQQSLDQGLQFLIQYYNGEERAKGNILERFSAQQFPDLHSELNLSSLELGDSALYFCASSGQGGQETQYFGPGTRLLVL.

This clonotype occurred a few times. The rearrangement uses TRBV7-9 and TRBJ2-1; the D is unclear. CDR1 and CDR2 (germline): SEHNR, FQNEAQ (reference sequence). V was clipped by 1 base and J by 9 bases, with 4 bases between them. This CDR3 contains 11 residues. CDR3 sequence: CASSLDFEQFF. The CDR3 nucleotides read TGTGCCAGCAGCTTAGATTTTGAGCAGTTCTTC.

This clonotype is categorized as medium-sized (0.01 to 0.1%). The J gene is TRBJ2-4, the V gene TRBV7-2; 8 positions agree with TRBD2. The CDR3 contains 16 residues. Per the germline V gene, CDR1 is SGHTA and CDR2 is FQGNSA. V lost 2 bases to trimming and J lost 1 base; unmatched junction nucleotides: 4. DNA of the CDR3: TGTGCCAGCAGCTTATACCCGGGAGGGGCCAAAAACATTCAGTACTTC. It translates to CASSLYPGGAKNIQYF.

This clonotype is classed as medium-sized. CDR3 bases: TGTGCCAGCAGCCCACCCGGGAGTTCCTACAATGAGCAGTTCTTC. Residues: CASSPPGSSYNEQFF. This chain uses TRBV7-9 with TRBJ2-1, with D perhaps TRBD2 (6 bases). The germline gives CDR1 SEHNR, CDR2 FQNEAQ (reference sequence). This CDR3 contains 15 residues. V lost 5 bases to trimming and J lost 1 base, with 12 bases between them.

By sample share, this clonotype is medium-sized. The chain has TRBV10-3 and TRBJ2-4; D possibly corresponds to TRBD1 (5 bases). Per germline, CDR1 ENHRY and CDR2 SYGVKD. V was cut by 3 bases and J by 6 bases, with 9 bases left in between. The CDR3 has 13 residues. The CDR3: CAISDVQGNIQYF. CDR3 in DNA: TGTGCCATCAGTGATGTGCAGGGAAACATTCAGTACTTC.

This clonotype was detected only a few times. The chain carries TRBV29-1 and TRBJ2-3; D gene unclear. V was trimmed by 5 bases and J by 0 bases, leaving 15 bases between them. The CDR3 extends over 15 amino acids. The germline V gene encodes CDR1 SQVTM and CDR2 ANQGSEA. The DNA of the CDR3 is TGCAGCGTTCCTCACTCCGGAACTAGCACAGATACGCAGTATTTT. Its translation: CSVPHSGTSTDTQYF.

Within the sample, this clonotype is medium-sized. The CDR3 is CASSYSTSAHNEQFF. As DNA, the CDR3 is TGTGCCAGCAGTTACTCGACTAGCGCCCACAATGAGCAGTTCTTC. The chain employs TRBV6-5 and TRBJ2-1, with TRBD2 matching 8 bases. V lost 0 bases to trimming and J lost 5 bases; unmatched junction nucleotides: 3. The CDR3 runs to 15 residues. Germline V CDR1 and CDR2: MNHEY, SVGAGI.

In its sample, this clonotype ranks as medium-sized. The CDR3: CSVAGQTSTDTQYF. For the CDR3, the DNA is TGCAGCGTTGCGGGGCAGACTAGCACAGATACGCAGTATTTT. The chain joins TRBV29-1 to TRBJ2-3; D may be TRBD1 or TRBD2 (5 bases each). This CDR3 is built from 14 residues. V lost 4 bases to trimming and J lost 0 bases, with 11 bases between them. Germline lookup yields CDR1 SQVTM and CDR2 ANQGSEA.

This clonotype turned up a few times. The CDR3 protein is CASSFSELFF. Written as DNA, the CDR3 is TGCGCCAGCAGCTTTTCAGAACTGTTTTTT. This rearrangement joins TRBV5-1 to TRBJ1-4; D is uncertain. The CDR3 has 10 amino acids. Trimming removed 2 bases at V and 12 bases at J, with 5 bases between. The germline V gene has CDR1 SGHRS and CDR2 YFSETQ.

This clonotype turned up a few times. The CDR3 nucleotides are TGTGCCAGTAGTATCCCAGATATAGCCAAAAACATTCAGTACTTC. This encodes CASSIPDIAKNIQYF. The rearrangement uses TRBV19 and TRBJ2-4; D gene ambiguous. Germline assignment: CDR1 LNHDA and CDR2 SQIVND (reference sequence). The CDR3 is 15 residues long. V dropped 3 bases and J dropped 0 bases, with 9 bases sitting between them.

The CDR3 sequence is CASSLDVETQYF. The CDR3 DNA reads as TGTGCCAGCAGCTTGGATGTAGAGACCCAGTACTTC. The chain recombines TRBV5-6 with TRBJ2-5; D is unresolved. Germline CDR1 SGHDT, CDR2 YYEEEE. The V end was cut by 0 bases, the J end by 4 bases, with 4 bases between. There are 12 residues in the CDR3.

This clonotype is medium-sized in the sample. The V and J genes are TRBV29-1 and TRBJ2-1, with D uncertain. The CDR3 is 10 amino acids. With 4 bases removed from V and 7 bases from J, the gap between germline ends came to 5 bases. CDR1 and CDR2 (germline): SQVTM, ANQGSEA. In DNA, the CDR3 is TGCAGCGTTGCAAGGAATGAGCAGTTCTTC. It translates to CSVARNEQFF.

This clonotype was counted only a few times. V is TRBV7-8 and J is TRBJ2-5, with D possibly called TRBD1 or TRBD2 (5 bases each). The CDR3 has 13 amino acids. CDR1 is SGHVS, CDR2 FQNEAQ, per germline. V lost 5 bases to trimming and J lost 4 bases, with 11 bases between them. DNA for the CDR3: TGTGCCAGCAGCCTCGGGGCATTAGAGACCCAGTACTTC. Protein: CASSLGALETQYF.

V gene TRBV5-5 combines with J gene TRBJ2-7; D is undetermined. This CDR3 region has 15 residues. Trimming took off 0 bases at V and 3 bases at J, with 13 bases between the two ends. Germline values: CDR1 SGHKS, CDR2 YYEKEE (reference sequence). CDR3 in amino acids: CASSLEVGPSYEQYF. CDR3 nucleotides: TGTGCCAGCAGCTTGGAGGTTGGGCCCAGCTACGAGCAGTACTTC.